This TCR beta chain is from a study of STAT3 mutations in large granular lymphocyte leukemia. Remarks on this clone: Its cognate antigen is unknown.

Germline V gives CDR1 SGHDN, CDR2 FVKESK. This CDR3 is built from 16 residues. The V gene end was trimmed by 4 bases and the J gene end by 6 bases; junction bases not matched to a gene: 11. Study-level findings and limits: Treatment regimens differed across patients between samplings. In T-cell large granular lymphocyte leukemia, about half of patients showed multiple immunodominant subclonotypes.

The data were produced by immunoSEQ multiplex PCR, yet TCRdb's version contains in-frame clones alone and is incomplete. The sample has approximately 43,000 clones, around 80% seen once. The source is a human donor with T large granular lymphocyte leukemia. Some clones in this sample may be carry-over from other donors' samples. Sample: PBMCs. This chain connects TRBV14 to TRBJ2-2; 7 bases are shared with TRBD2. In nucleotides, the CDR3 is TGTGCCAGCAGCCCTTGGACTAGACCAAAGGCCGGGGAGCTGTTTTTT. Its translation: CASSPWTRPKAGELFF.